Following are 8 T cell receptor beta chains from one sample sequenced in a study of blood T cells in healthy people across ages (dated by TCRdb to 2015 to 2017). Preparation of the library involved 5' RACE. Sequencing was carried out with an Illumina HiSeq 2500. A second PCR of roughly 7 to 12 cycles was run with a J-beta primer mix and a sample-barcoded 5' primer. Using fastp trimming at Q25 and MiXCR clonotype assembly, TCRdb reanalyzed the public sequencing data and kept in-frame beta chains. Each CDR3 protein gets just one entry, which takes the most common genes and DNA from the rows behind it. The sample yields 450,000 to 700,000 distinct CDR3 sequences; roughly 28% were counted once. Roughly 18% of the sample comes from the top ten. The sequenced material came from blood. The receptors were gathered from a woman aged 70-85 years in good health.

This rearrangement joins TRBV7-2 to TRBJ1-1; possible D gene TRBD1, 6 bases. Germline CDR1 SGHTA, CDR2 FQGNSA. The ends were cut back, 5 bases at V and 7 bases at J, with 14 bases in the middle. This CDR3 comprises 13 residues. This CDR3 reads CASSRDRRGEAFF. The CDR3 DNA reads as TGTGCCAGCAGCCGCGACAGGAGGGGTGAAGCTTTCTTT.

This clonotype was counted once. The chain recombines TRBV12-3 or TRBV12-4 with TRBJ2-1; TRBD2 aligns across 14 bases. V shed 6 bases and J 9 bases; nucleotides not matched to a gene: 7. This CDR3 comprises 15 residues. The CDR3 loop reads CASSHWTSGGIEQFF. For the CDR3, the DNA is TGTGCCAGCAGCCACTGGACTAGCGGGGGGATTGAGCAGTTCTTC.

In nucleotides, the CDR3 is TGTGCCAGCAGCCACACCACAGGGGCTGAGCAGTTCTTC. Translation: CASSHTTGAEQFF. The rearrangement links TRBV7-3 to TRBJ2-1; 7 positions match TRBD1. Germline CDR1 is SGHTA and CDR2 is FQGTGA. The V gene end was trimmed by 5 bases and the J gene end by 9 bases; junction bases not matched to a gene: 7. CDR3 length: 13 amino acids.

The CDR3: CASSLRAGVNEQFF. Here the CDR3 DNA reads TGTGCCAGCAGTTTAAGGGCAGGTGTGAATGAGCAGTTCTTC. This chain connects TRBV12-3 or TRBV12-4 to TRBJ2-1; D is undetermined. The CDR3 covers 14 residues. V dropped 2 bases and J dropped 7 bases, with 12 bases sitting between them.

The chain couples TRBV20-1 to TRBJ2-7, with D possibly being TRBD1 (5 bases). Germline V gene data show CDR1 as DFQATT and CDR2 as SNEGSKA (reference sequence). This CDR3 has 12 residues. Trimming took 6 bases from V and 3 from J, leaving 12 bases between them. In nucleotides, the CDR3 is TGCAGTGCGAGCCAGACAGTCTACGAGCAGTACTTC. It yields the protein CSASQTVYEQYF.

V gene TRBV5-1 combines with J gene TRBJ2-3; weak D call: TRBD2 (5 bases). Germline V gene sequence: CDR1 SGHRS, CDR2 YFSETQ. The CDR3 runs 14 residues. V shed 2 bases and J shed 6 bases, with 13 bases lying between them. The CDR3 coding sequence is TGCGCCAGCAGCTTACTAGGTGAGGAGGATACGCAGTATTTT. Translated: CASSLLGEEDTQYF.

This clonotype came up a few times. The rearrangement uses TRBV12-3 or TRBV12-4 and TRBJ1-1; tentatively, D is TRBD1 (5 bases). V was shortened by 6 bases and J by 0 bases, with 17 bases between the two germline ends. The CDR3 is 16 residues long. The CDR3 nucleotides read TGTGCCAGCAGCATTCGGGACCACTCCATGAACACTGAAGCTTTCTTT. Encoded protein: CASSIRDHSMNTEAFF.

In this sample, this clonotype turned up many times. CDR3 nucleotide sequence: TGTGCCAGCAGTGACTCGTTCGCCCCGGGCCGCTCTGGGGCCAACGTCCTGACTTTC. Translated: CASSDSFAPGRSGANVLTF. The chain combines TRBV6-4 with TRBJ2-6; D not certain. The CDR3 consists of 19 residues. Per the germline V gene, CDR1 is MRHNA and CDR2 is SNTAGT. Trimming shortened V by 0 bases and J by 0 bases, and 15 bases separated the two germline ends.